This T cell receptor (beta chain) was found in a study of T cells in Graves' hyperthyroidism and ophthalmopathy. At the level of the study: Upon initial diagnosis and before any treatment, peripheral blood was collected.

Amplification of TCR beta CDR3 regions was performed using RNA transcripts as template. A set of HTBI primers served as the primers for a first-round RT-PCR of the TCR CDR3. TCRdb re-analysed the multiplex PCR reads in MiXCR, keeping a single row per CDR3 protein. The table shows 350,000 to 400,000 distinct CDR3 sequences, with approximately 17% occurring only once. Germline trimming cut 4 bases from V and 2 bases from J; bases unmatched to any gene: 11. From germline, CDR1 is SGHRS and CDR2 YFSETQ. This CDR3 contains 18 residues. Ophthalmopathy cases scored 3 or more on the Clinical Activity Score and 4 or more on NOSPECS grade, with duration below 3 months. Clinicians diagnosed patients from clinical symptoms, serum thyroxine and TRAb, thyroid ultrasound and orbital computed tomography. The PBMCs were sourced from fresh peripheral blood (less than 11 ml).

The chain carries TRBV5-1 and TRBJ2-2; 10 bases fit TRBD2. The sequence came from a young man with Graves' ophthalmopathy. The sequencing sample was made of blood. The CDR3, as DNA: TGCGCCAGCAGCCCCCTTGGAGCGGGGGGGGGAAACACCGGGGAGCTGTTTTTT. Translated, it gives CASSPLGAGGGNTGELFF.